One and the same sample provided the 10 T cell receptor beta chains below, sequenced in a study of blood T cell repertoires in COVID-19. The method was immunoSEQ multiplex PCR; TCRdb's version includes in-frame clones alone and lacks a portion of them. This table has about 46,000 clones, around nine tenths appearing once. The sequenced sample was peripheral blood. Receptors originate from a man between 60 and 70 years old with active or convalescent COVID-19.

This chain joins TRBV9 and TRBJ1-2; D gene unclear. The CDR3 covers 12 residues. V lost 4 bases and J 8 bases, leaving 12 bases between the germline ends. The V gene's germline CDR1 is SGDLS and CDR2 YYNGEE. The CDR3 sequence is CASSHDIFGYTF. In DNA, the CDR3 is TGTGCCAGCAGCCACGACATCTTCGGCTACACCTTC.

This sequence joins TRBV27 and TRBJ2-1; tentatively, D is TRBD2 (5 bases). CDR3 length: 15 residues. V was pared by 3 bases and J by 0 bases, with 9 bases between. In germline, CDR1 is MNHEY, CDR2 SMNVEV (reference sequence). The DNA for the CDR3 is TGTGCCAGCAGTTTCAGCACTAGCTCCTACAATGAGCAGTTCTTC. The encoded protein is CASSFSTSSYNEQFF.

This clone showed up just a few times. V and J are TRBV19 and TRBJ1-1, with 7 bases fitting TRBD1. CDR1 is LNHDA and CDR2 is SQIVND in the germline V gene (reference sequence). J was trimmed by 11 bases and V by 6 bases; bases with no gene match: 6. The CDR3 has 11 amino acids. CDR3 residues: CASSHDRAAFF. For the CDR3, the DNA is TGTGCCAGTAGCCATGACAGGGCCGCTTTCTTT. Based on the CDR3 plus reference TRBV19 and TRBJ1-1, the full variable domain is DGGITQSPKYLFRKEGQNVTLSCEQNLNHDAMYWYRQDPGQGLRLIYYSQIVNDFQKGDIAEGYSVSREKKESFPLTVTSAQKNPTAFYLCASSHDRAAFFGQGTRLTVV.

The chain couples TRBV18 to TRBJ2-1; TRBD2 matches at 11 bases. CDR1 is KGHSH, CDR2 LQKENI, per germline. With V trimmed by 2 bases and J by 6 bases, 3 bases remained unmatched. This CDR3 spans 15 amino acids. The CDR3 spells CASSPVAGGPNEQFF. The CDR3 DNA is TGTGCCAGCTCACCAGTAGCGGGGGGGCCCAATGAGCAGTTCTTC.

The chain couples TRBV9 to TRBJ2-2, with 7 bases matching TRBD2. Unmatched junction bases numbered 2, after V lost 0 bases and J lost 3 bases. The V gene's germline CDR1 is SGDLS and CDR2 YYNGEE. The CDR3 consists of 15 residues. CDR3 residues: CASSVVAGDTGELFF. CDR3 DNA: TGTGCCAGCAGCGTAGTGGCGGGGGACACCGGGGAGCTGTTTTTT.

CDR3 loop: CASSAGGDNNYGYTF. The CDR3 nucleotides read TGTGCCAGCAGCGCTGGGGGCGACAATAACTATGGCTACACCTTC. The rearrangement joins TRBV7-2 to TRBJ1-2; TRBD1 might be the D (6 bases). This CDR3 comprises 15 residues. CDR1 SGHTA and CDR2 FQGNSA come from the germline V gene. Trimming removed 5 bases from V and 1 base from J, with 14 bases in between.

J is TRBJ1-4 and V is TRBV25-1, with 10 bases lining up with TRBD1. Germline V gene sequence: CDR1 MGHDK, CDR2 SYGVNS. CDR3 size: 14 residues. With 3 bases clipped from V and 6 bases from J, the junction kept 1 base outside the gene matches. CDR3 in DNA: TGTGCCAGCAGTGATGGGACAGGGGATGAAAAACTGTTTTTT. The encoded protein is CASSDGTGDEKLFF.

The chain couples TRBV6-1 to TRBJ2-3; 9 bases are shared with TRBD1. The junction had 0 bases not matched to a gene; V was cut back by 1 base and J by 1 base. Germline V gives CDR1 MNHNS, CDR2 SASEGT. This CDR3 is built from 15 residues. CDR3 sequence reads: CASSEGTGGTDTQYF. The CDR3 bases are TGTGCCAGCAGTGAAGGGACAGGGGGCACAGATACGCAGTATTTT.

The chain joins TRBV7-6 to TRBJ2-3; D is perhaps TRBD2 (5 bases). This CDR3 spans 13 amino acids. The germline V and J ends were trimmed by 5 bases and 5 bases, with 11 bases remaining between them. CDR1 and CDR2 (germline): SGHVS, FNYEAQ. The DNA for the CDR3 is TGTGCCAGCAGCGATAGAGGGCTAGATACGCAGTATTTT. The encoded protein is CASSDRGLDTQYF. Full variable domain (remainder filled in from reference TRBV7-6 and TRBJ2-3): GAGVSQSPRYKVTKRGQDVALRCDPISGHVSLYWYRQALGQGPEFLTYFNYEAQQDKSGLPNDRFSAERPEGSISTLTIQRTEQRDSAMYRCASSDRGLDTQYFGPGTRLTVL.

V is TRBV7-9 and J is TRBJ2-7; weak D call: TRBD2 (7 bases). The CDR3 spans 13 residues. Germline V gene data show CDR1 as SEHNR and CDR2 as FQNEAQ (reference sequence). Trimming took 3 bases from V and 7 from J, leaving 13 bases between them. The CDR3, as DNA: TGTGCCAGCAGCTTCCCCGGGGGGCGTGAGCAGTACTTC. Protein product: CASSFPGGREQYF.